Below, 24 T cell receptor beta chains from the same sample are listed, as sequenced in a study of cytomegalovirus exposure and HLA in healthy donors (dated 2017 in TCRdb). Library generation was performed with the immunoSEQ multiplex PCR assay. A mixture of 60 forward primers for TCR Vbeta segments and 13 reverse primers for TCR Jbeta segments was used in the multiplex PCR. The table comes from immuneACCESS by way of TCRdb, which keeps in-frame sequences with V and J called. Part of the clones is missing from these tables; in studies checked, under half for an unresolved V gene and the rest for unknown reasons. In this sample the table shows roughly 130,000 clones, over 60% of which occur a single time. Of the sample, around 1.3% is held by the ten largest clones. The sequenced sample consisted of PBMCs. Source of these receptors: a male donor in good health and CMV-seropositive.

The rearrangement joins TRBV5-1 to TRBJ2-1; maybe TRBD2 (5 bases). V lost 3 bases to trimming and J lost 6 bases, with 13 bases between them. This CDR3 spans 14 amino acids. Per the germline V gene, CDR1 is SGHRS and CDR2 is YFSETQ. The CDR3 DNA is TGCGCCAGCAGCTACGGGGATTCCCGCAATGAGCAGTTCTTC. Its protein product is CASSYGDSRNEQFF.

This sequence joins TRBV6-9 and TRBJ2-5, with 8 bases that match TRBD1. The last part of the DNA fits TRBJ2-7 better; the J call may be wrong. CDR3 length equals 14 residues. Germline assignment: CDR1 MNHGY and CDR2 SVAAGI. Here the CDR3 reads CASREGQDNHEQYF. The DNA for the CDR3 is TGTGCCAGCCGAGAGGGACAGGACAACCACGAGCAGTACTTC.

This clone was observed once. CDR3 bases: TGCGCCAGCAGCCAGTCCCACCCCGGGATTGAAAACACCGGGGAGCTGTTTTTT. Residues: CASSQSHPGIENTGELFF. This chain joins TRBV4-3 and TRBJ2-2; D is perhaps TRBD2 (5 bases). The CDR3 contains 18 residues. CDR1 and CDR2 (germline): LGHNA, YSLEER. The ends were cut back, 3 bases at V and 2 bases at J, with 19 bases in the middle.

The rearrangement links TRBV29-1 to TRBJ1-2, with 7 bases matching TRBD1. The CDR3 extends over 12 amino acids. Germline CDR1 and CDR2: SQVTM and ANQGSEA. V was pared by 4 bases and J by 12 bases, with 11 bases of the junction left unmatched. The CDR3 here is CSVAGQTSRHTF. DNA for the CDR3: TGCAGCGTTGCGGGACAGACAAGTCGCCACACCTTC.

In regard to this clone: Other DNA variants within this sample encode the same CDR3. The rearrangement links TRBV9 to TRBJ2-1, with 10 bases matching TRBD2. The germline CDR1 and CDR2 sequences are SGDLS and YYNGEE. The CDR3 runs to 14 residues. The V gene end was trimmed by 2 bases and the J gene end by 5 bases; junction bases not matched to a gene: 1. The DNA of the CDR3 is TGTGCCAGCAGCGTTGGACTAGCGGACAATGAGCAGTTCTTC. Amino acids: CASSVGLADNEQFF.

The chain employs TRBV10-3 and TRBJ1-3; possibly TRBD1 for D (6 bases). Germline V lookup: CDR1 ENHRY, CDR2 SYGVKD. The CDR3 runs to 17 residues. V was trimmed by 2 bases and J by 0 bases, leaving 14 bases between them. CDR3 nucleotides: TGTGCCATCAGTGAGAGGGGGGGCAGGCTCTCTGGAAACACCATATATTTT. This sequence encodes CAISERGGRLSGNTIYF.

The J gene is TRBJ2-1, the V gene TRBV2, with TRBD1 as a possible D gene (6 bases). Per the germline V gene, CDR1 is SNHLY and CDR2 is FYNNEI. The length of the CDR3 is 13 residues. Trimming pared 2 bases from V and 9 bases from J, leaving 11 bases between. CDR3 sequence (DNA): TGTGCCAGCAGTGAAAACAGGGTCGGTGAGCAGTTCTTC. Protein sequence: CASSENRVGEQFF.

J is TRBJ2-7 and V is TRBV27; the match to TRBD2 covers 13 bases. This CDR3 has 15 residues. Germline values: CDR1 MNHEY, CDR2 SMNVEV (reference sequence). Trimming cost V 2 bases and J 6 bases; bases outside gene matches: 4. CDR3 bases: TGTGCCAGCAGTTTAGGGACTAGCGGGGTCCGCGAGCAGTACTTC. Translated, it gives CASSLGTSGVREQYF.

The CDR3 reads CASNTIDTEAFF. The CDR3 coding sequence is TGTGCCAGCAACACGATCGACACTGAAGCTTTCTTT. The chain carries TRBV28 and TRBJ1-1, with unresolved D. Germline lookup yields CDR1 MDHEN and CDR2 SYDVKM. V lost 7 bases, J lost 3 bases, and 9 bases lay in between. This CDR3 spans 12 amino acids.

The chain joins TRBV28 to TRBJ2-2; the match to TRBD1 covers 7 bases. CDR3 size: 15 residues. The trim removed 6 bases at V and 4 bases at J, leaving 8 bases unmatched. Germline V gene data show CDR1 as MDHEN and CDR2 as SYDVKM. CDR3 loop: CASSARDSLTGELFF. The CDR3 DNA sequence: TGTGCCAGCAGCGCCCGGGACAGTCTCACCGGGGAGCTGTTTTTT.

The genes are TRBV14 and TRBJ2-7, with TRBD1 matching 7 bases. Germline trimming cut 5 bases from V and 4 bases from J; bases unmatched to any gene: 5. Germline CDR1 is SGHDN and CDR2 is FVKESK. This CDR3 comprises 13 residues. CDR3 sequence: CASSAGTDYEQYF. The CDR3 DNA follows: TGTGCCAGCAGCGCCGGGACAGATTACGAGCAGTACTTC.

The CDR3 loop reads CASNNLGPSGQETQYF. CDR3 DNA sequence: TGTGCCAGCAACAATTTAGGGCCTAGCGGGCAAGAGACCCAGTACTTC. The chain employs TRBV5-6 and TRBJ2-5; TRBD2 matches 8 bases. Germline V gene data show CDR1 as SGHDT and CDR2 as YYEEEE. The CDR3 sequence is 16 residues long. V shed 6 bases, J shed 2 bases, and the junction held 12 bases outside the gene matches.

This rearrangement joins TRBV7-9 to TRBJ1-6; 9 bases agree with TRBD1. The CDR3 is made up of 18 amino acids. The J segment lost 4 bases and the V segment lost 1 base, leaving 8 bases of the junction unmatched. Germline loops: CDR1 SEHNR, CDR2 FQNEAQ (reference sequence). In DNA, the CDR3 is TGTGCCAGCAGCTTAGGGGACGGGACAGGGACTTATAATTCACCCCTCCACTTT. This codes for CASSLGDGTGTYNSPLHF.

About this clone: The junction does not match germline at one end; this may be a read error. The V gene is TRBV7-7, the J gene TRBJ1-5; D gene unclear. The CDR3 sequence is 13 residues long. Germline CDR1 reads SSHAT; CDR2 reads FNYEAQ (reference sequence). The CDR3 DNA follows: TGTGCTAGCAGTCCCTCAGAGGATCAGCCCCAGCATTTT. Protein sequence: CASSPSEDQPQHF.

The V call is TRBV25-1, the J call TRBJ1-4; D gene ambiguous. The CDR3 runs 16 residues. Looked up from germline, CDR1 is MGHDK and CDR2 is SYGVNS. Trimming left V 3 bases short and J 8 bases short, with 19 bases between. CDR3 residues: CASSDTTVALSEKLFF. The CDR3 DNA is TGTGCCAGCAGTGATACTACCGTAGCCCTGAGCGAAAAACTGTTTTTT.

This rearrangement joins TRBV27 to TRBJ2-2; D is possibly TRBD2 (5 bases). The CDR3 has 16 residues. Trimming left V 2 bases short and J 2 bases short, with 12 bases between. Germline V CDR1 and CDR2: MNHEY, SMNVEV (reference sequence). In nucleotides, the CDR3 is TGTGCCAGCAGTTTAACCCGGACTGTTAACACCGGGGAGCTGTTTTTT. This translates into CASSLTRTVNTGELFF.

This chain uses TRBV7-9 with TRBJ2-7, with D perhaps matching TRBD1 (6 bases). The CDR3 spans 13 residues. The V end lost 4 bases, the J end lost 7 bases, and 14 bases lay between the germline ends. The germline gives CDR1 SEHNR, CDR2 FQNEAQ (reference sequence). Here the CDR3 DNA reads TGTGCCAGCAGCTGGGGAACAGGGTGGGAGCAGTACTTC. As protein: CASSWGTGWEQYF.

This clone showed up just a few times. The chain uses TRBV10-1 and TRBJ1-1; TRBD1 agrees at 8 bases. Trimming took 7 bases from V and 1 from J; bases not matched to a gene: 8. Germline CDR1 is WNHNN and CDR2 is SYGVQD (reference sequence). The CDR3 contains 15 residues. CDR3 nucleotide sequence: TGCGCCAGCATCCCCAGGGGGCGGAGGAACACTGAAGCTTTCTTT. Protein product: CASIPRGRRNTEAFF.

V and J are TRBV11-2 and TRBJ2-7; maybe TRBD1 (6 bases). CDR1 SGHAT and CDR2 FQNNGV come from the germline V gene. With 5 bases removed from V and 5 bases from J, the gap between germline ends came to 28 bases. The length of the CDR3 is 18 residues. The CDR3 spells CASSPQGLALYQRDEQYF. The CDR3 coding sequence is TGTGCCAGCAGCCCTCAGGGGCTAGCCCTCTACCAACGGGACGAGCAGTACTTC. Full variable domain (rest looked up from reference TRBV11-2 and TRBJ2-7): EAGVAQSPRYKIIEKRQSVAFWCNPISGHATLYWYQQILGQGPKLLIQFQNNGVVDDSQLPKDRFSAERLKGVDSTLKIQPAKLEDSAVYLCASSPQGLALYQRDEQYFGPGTRLTVT.

The CDR3 here is CASSVGAGEYTGELFF. CDR3 bases: TGTGCCAGCAGCGTAGGGGCGGGAGAATACACCGGGGAGCTGTTTTTT. The chain uses TRBV11-3 and TRBJ2-2; 7 bases align to TRBD2. Trimming took 5 bases from V and 3 from J; bases not matched to a gene: 9. Germline CDR1 reads SGHNT; CDR2 reads YENEEA. The length of the CDR3 is 16 residues.

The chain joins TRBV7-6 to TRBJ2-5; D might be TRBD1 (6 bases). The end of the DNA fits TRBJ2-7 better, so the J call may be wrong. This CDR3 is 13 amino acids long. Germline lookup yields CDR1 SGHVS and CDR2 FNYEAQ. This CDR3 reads CASSLDRTYEQYF. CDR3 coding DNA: TGTGCCAGCAGCTTGGACAGAACCTACGAGCAGTACTTC.

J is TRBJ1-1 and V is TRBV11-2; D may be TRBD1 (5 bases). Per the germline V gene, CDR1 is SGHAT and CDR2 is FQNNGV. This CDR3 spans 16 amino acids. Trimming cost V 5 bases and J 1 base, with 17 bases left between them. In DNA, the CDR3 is TGTGCCAGCAGCAACCGACACCAGGGCTGGAACACTGAAGCTTTCTTT. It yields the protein CASSNRHQGWNTEAFF.

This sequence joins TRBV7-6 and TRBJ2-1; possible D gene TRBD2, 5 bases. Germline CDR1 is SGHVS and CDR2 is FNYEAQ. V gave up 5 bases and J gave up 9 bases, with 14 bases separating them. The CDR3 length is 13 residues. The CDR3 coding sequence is TGTGCCAGCAGCCTGGAGTTGGGGAGTGAGCAGTTCTTC. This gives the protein CASSLELGSEQFF.

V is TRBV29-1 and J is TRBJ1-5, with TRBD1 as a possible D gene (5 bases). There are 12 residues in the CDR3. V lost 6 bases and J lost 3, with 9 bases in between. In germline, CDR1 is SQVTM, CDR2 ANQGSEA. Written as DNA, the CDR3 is TGCAGCGTCGGGGGTGACAATCAGCCCCAGCATTTT. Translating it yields CSVGGDNQPQHF.